This TCR beta chain was identified during a study of CD8 T cells in Susac syndrome. Reverse transcription used about 0.45 to 1 ug RNA and random hexamers. Multiplex immunoSEQ PCR targeted 54 Vbeta and 13 Jbeta TCR beta segments. TCRdb analysed the immunoSEQ multiplex PCR reads with MiXCR anew, one entry per CDR3 protein. The profile shows approximately 120,000 distinct CDR3 sequences, approximately 91% of them singletons. TEMRA cells were enriched by FACS, and CD4+ and CD8+ T cells were negatively isolated. V shed 0 bases and J shed 4 bases, with 13 bases lying between them. CDR3 length: 15 residues. Germline V lookup: CDR1 SGHAT, CDR2 FQDESV (reference sequence).

Material: CD4+ T cells from PBMCs. The receptor was derived from a human donor in good health. The gene calls are TRBV11-1 and TRBJ2-7; tentatively, D is TRBD1 (6 bases). CDR3 residues: CASSLATGRGYEQYF. CDR3 DNA sequence: TGTGCCAGCAGCTTAGCGACAGGCCGGGGATACGAGCAGTACTTC.